This T cell receptor beta chain was identified in a study of post-analysis software for immune sequencing data. About the research overall: Relapsing-remitting, secondary progressive and progressive-relapsing forms of multiple sclerosis all featured among disease courses.

TCR beta libraries were prepared from cDNA with unique molecular identifiers. T cells numbering 1 to 10 million yielded 500,000 or so cDNA molecules. MiXCR, run by TCRdb on the PCR reads, gives a single entry per CDR3 protein. The sample shows approximately 770,000 distinct CDR3 sequences, just over 45% of them seen only once. General study findings and limits: About five TRBV segments, including TRBV5-6, TRBV5-1 and TRBV20-1, were more frequent in patients than controls. Multiple sclerosis was associated with a significant reduction in normalized Chao1 diversity relative to controls. Strong co-clustering by F measure linked samples that shared a preparation batch.

In its sample, this clonotype was seen a few times. As yet, its antigen is unknown. CDR1 and CDR2 (germline): MDHEN, SYDVKM. The CDR3 runs 13 residues. V was cut by 1 base and J by 10 bases, with 8 bases left in between. Sequenced material: blood. V and J are TRBV28 and TRBJ1-6; no firm D call. The sequence came from a girl between 10 and 17 years old with multiple sclerosis. This chain's CDR3 is CASSLFGRSPLHF. As DNA, the CDR3 is TGTGCCAGCAGTTTATTTGGGAGATCACCCCTCCACTTT.